The subject of this entry is one T cell receptor (beta chain). The sample comes from a study of cytomegalovirus exposure and HLA in healthy donors. PCR was performed using 60 Vbeta and 13 Jbeta primers. The repertoire was sequenced with immunoSEQ multiplex PCR; TCRdb's copy has only in-frame clones and lacks some. This sample's clone table lists 100,000 to 150,000 clones. This CDR3 region has 13 residues. V gave up 2 bases and J gave up 5 bases, with 10 bases separating them. The germline CDR1 and CDR2 sequences are SGDLS and YYNGEE. This TCR came from a woman between 35 and 50 years old in good health and CMV-seropositive. The V and J genes are TRBV9 and TRBJ1-1, with D unresolved. Sequencing was done on a sample of PBMCs. CDR3 protein: CASSVSAVTEAFF. The CDR3 coding sequence is TGTGCCAGCAGCGTCAGCGCAGTTACTGAAGCTTTCTTT. Variable domain in full (rest from reference TRBV9 and TRBJ1-1): DSGVTQTPKHLITATGQRVTLRCSPRSGDLSVYWYQQSLDQGLQFLIQYYNGEERAKGNILERFSAQQFPDLHSELNLSSLELGDSALYFCASSVSAVTEAFFGQGTRLTVV.